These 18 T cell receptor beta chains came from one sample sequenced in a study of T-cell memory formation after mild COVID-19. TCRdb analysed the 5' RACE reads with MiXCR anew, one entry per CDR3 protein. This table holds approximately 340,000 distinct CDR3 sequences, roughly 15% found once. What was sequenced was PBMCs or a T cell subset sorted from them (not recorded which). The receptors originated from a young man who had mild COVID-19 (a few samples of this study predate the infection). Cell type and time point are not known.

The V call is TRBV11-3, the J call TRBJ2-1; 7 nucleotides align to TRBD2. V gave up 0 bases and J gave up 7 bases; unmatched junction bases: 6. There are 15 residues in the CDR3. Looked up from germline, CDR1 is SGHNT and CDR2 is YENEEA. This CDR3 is CASSLDFGGGNEQFF. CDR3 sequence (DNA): TGTGCCAGCAGCTTAGACTTCGGCGGGGGTAATGAGCAGTTCTTC.

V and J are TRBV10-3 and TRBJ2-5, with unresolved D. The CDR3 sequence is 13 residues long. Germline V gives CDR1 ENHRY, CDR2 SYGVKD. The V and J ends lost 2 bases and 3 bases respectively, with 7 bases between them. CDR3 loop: CAISERREETQYF. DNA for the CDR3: TGTGCCATCAGTGAGAGGCGAGAAGAGACCCAGTACTTC.

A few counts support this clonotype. The CDR3 protein is CMGWENTEAFF. Here the CDR3 DNA reads TGCATGGGGTGGGAGAACACTGAAGCTTTCTTT. The chain employs TRBV20-1 and TRBJ1-1; D unclear. Germline V gene data show CDR1 as DFQATT and CDR2 as SNEGSKA (reference sequence). The CDR3 has 11 residues.

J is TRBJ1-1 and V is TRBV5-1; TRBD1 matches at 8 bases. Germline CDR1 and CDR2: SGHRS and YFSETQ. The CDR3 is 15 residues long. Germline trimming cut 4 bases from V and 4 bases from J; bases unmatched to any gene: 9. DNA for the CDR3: TGCGCCAGCAGCCATGGACAGGGAGGGTCCACTGAAGCTTTCTTT. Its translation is CASSHGQGGSTEAFF.

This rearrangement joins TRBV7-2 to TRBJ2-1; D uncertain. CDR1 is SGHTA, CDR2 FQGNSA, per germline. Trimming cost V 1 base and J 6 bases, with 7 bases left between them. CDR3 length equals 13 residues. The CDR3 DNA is TGTGCCAGCAGCTTAGTCCCGGGCAATGAGCAGTTCTTC. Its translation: CASSLVPGNEQFF.

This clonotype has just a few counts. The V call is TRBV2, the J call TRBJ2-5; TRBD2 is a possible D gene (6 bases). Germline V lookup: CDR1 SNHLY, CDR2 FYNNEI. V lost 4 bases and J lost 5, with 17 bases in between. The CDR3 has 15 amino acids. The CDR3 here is CASSGLGGAKETQYF. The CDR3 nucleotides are TGTGCCAGCAGTGGGCTAGGCGGGGCTAAGGAGACCCAGTACTTC.

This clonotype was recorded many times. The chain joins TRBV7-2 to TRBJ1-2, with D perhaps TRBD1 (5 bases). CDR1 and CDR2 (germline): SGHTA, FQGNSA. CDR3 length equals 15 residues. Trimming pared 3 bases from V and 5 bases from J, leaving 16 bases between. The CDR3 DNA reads TGTGCCAGCAGCTTCCCTAACCGGGACCTTTATGGCTACACCTTC. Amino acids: CASSFPNRDLYGYTF.

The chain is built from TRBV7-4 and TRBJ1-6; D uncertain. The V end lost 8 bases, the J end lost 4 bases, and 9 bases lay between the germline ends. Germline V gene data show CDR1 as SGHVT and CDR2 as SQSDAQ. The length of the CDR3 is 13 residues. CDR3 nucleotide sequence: TGTGCCAGCGCTGGATCATATAATTCACCCCTCCACTTT. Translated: CASAGSYNSPLHF.

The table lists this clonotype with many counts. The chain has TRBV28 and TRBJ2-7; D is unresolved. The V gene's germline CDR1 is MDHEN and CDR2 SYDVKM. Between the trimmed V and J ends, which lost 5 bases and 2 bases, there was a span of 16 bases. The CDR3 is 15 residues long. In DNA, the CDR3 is TGTGCCAGCAGTGAATCCGGGCCCGAAGCCTACGAGCAGTACTTC. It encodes CASSESGPEAYEQYF.

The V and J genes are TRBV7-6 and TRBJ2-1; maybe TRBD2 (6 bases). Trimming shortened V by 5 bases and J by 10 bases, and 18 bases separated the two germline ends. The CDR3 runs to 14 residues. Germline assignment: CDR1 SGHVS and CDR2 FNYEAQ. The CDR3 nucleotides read TGTGCCAGCAGCCCGGAGCAGCTCGCGGGGGAGCAGTTCTTC. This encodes CASSPEQLAGEQFF.

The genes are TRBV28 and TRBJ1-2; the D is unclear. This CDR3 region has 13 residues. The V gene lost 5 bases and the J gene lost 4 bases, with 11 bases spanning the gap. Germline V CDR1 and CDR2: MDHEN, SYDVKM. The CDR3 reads CASSVLRAYGYTF. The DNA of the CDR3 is TGTGCCAGCAGTGTCTTGCGAGCCTATGGCTACACCTTC.

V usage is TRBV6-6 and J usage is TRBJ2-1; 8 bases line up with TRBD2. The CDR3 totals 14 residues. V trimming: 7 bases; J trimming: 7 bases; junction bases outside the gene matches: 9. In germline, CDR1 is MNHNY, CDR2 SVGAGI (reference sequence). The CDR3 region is CASTSAGGGNEQFF. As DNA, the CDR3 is TGTGCCAGCACATCGGCCGGGGGGGGAAATGAGCAGTTCTTC.

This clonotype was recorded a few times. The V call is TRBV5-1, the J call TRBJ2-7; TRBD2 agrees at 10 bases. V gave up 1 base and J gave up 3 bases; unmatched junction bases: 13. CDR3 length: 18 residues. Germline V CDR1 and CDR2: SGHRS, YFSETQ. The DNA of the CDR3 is TGCGCCAGCAGCTTGAAGGTAGCGGGGGGAAGGCTGGGCTACGAGCAGTACTTC. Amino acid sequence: CASSLKVAGGRLGYEQYF.

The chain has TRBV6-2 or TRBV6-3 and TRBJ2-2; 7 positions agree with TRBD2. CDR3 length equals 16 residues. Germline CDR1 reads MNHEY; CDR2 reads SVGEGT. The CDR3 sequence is CASSGARLDVSGELFF. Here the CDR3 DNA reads TGTGCATCCAGCGGGGCCCGACTAGATGTGTCCGGGGAGCTGTTTTTT.

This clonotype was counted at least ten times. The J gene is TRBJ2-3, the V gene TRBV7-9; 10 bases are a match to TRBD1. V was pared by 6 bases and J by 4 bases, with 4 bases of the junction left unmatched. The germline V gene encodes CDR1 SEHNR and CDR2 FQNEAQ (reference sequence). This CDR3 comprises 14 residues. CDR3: CASRRGQGADTQYF. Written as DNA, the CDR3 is TGTGCCAGCAGGCGCGGACAGGGGGCAGATACGCAGTATTTT.

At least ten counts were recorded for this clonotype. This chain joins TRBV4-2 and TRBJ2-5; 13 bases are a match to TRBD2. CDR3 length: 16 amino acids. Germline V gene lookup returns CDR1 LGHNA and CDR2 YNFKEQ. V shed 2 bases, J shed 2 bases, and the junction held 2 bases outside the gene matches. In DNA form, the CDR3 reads TGTGCCAGCAGCCAACGGACTAGCGGGGGTCAAGAGACCCAGTACTTC. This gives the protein CASSQRTSGGQETQYF.

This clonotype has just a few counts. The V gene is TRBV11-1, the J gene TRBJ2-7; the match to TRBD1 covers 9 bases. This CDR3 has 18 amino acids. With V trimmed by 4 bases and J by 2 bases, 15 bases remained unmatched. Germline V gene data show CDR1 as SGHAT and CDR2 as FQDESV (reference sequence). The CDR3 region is CASSCPGQGSAPAYEQYV. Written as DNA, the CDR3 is TGTGCCAGCAGCTGCCCGGGACAGGGATCCGCCCCGGCCTACGAGCAGTACGTC.

CDR3 residues: CASSGTANYGYTF. The CDR3, as DNA: TGTGCCAGCAGTGGGACAGCTAACTATGGCTACACCTTC. The chain employs TRBV2 and TRBJ1-2; D might be TRBD1 (6 bases). The germline gives CDR1 SNHLY, CDR2 FYNNEI. Trimming left V 4 bases short and J 0 bases short, with 6 bases between. This CDR3 comprises 13 residues.